A selection of T cell receptor beta chains follows, all from one sample in a study of CD8 T cells in ankylosing spondylitis. TCRdb re-called the 5' RACE reads with MiXCR, one entry per CDR3 protein. The sample consists of 350,000 to 550,000 distinct CDR3 sequences, roughly a quarter of them appearing once. Sequencing was carried out using blood, either unsorted or a sorted T cell fraction (not recorded which). Every receptor here comes from a male donor with ankylosing spondylitis. Each CDR3 is given with its conserved first and last residue. D genes are given only for firm matches. Some rows have no size entry. The others give once, few or many, or a class for an expanded clone.

.	TRBJ2-5	.	TRBV20-1	CSARDHAGARETQYF	TGCAGTGCTAGAGACCATGCGGGGGCCCGGGAGACCCAGTACTTC
TRBD1	TRBJ2-7	.	TRBV5-6	CASSKTGNGPYEQYF	TGTGCCAGCAGCAAGACAGGGAATGGGCCCTACGAGCAGTACTTC
.	TRBJ2-5	few	TRBV27	CATKALNNPGETQYF	TGTGCCACCAAAGCCTTAAACAATCCCGGAGAGACCCAGTACTTC
.	TRBJ2-1	few	TRBV12-3/TRBV12-4	CASSSGVRNEQFF	TGTGCCAGCAGTTCAGGGGTTCGCAATGAGCAGTTCTTC
.	TRBJ1-1	few	TRBV7-9	CASSPEGDTEAFF	TGTGCCAGCAGCCCCGAGGGTGACACTGAAGCTTTCTTT
TRBD2	TRBJ2-1	.	TRBV5-1	CASSRKSSGSSNEQFF	TGCGCCAGCAGCCGAAAATCTAGCGGGAGCAGCAATGAGCAGTTCTTC
.	TRBJ1-2	medium-sized	TRBV29-1	CSVDSTGSRIDGYTF	TGCAGCGTTGATTCTACAGGTTCCAGGATCGATGGCTACACCTTC
TRBD1	TRBJ2-7	.	TRBV20-1	CSARKPSPDRGVYEQYF	TGCAGTGCTAGAAAGCCTTCCCCCGACAGGGGTGTCTACGAGCAGTACTTC
TRBD1	TRBJ2-2	.	TRBV5-1	CASRAPGQGDTGELFF	TGCGCCAGCAGGGCTCCGGGACAGGGGGACACCGGGGAGCTGTTTTTT
.	TRBJ1-2	few	TRBV7-8	CASSLEVRAGSYYGYTF	TGTGCCAGCAGCTTAGAAGTACGGGCAGGGTCATACTATGGCTACACCTTC
.	TRBJ2-2	few	TRBV6-1	CASSPSNGITGELFF	TGTGCCAGCAGTCCGTCCAATGGTATCACCGGGGAGCTGTTTTTT